A single sample gave rise to the 21 T cell receptor beta chains below, sequenced in a study of blood T cell repertoires in COVID-19 (dated by TCRdb to the early 2020s). Receptors were amplified or captured by the immunoSEQ multiplex PCR assay. TCRdb carries this immuneACCESS record with in-frame sequences only. Its versions omit some clonotypes, under half of them owing to an unresolved V gene in the studies checked, with the rest unexplained. The sample table records some 130,000 clones; approximately 84% of these occur just once. Roughly an eighth of the sample comes from the top ten. Sequenced: peripheral blood. These receptors were collected from a woman aged 25-40 years who had recovered from COVID-19.

This clone was observed a few times. V and J are TRBV5-1 and TRBJ1-4; no definite D call. This CDR3 spans 14 amino acids. Looked up from germline, CDR1 is SGHRS and CDR2 is YFSETQ. The germline V and J ends were trimmed by 4 bases and 6 bases, with 13 bases remaining between them. The CDR3 reads CASSPGLRDEKLFF. CDR3 in DNA: TGCGCCAGCAGCCCGGGGTTAAGGGATGAAAAACTGTTTTTT. Looking up the rest from reference TRBV5-1 and TRBJ1-4 gives the full variable domain: KAGVTQTPRYLIKTRGQQVTLSCSPISGHRSVSWYQQTPGQGLQFLFEYFSETQRNKGNFPGRFSGRQFSNSRSEMNVSTLELGDSALYLCASSPGLRDEKLFFGSGTQLSVL.

This clone showed up just a few times. The chain employs TRBV27 and TRBJ2-3; the match to TRBD1 covers 7 bases. Germline assignment: CDR1 MNHEY and CDR2 SMNVEV (reference sequence). The J segment lost 2 bases and the V segment lost 3 bases, leaving 14 bases of the junction unmatched. The CDR3 is 18 amino acids. The CDR3 loop reads CASSFHPGQVSYTDTQYF. The CDR3 nucleotides read TGTGCCAGCAGTTTCCATCCCGGACAGGTAAGCTACACAGATACGCAGTATTTT.

CDR3 DNA sequence: TGTGCCAGCAGCTCGGACAGGGATAATTCACCCCTCCACTTT. Translating gives CASSSDRDNSPLHF. V and J are TRBV7-9 and TRBJ1-6, with 8 bases identical to TRBD1. Trimming removed 4 bases from V and 5 bases from J; junction bases left unmatched: 1. The germline V gene encodes CDR1 SEHNR and CDR2 FQNEAQ (reference sequence). The CDR3 is 14 residues long.

The chain employs TRBV29-1 and TRBJ2-3; 8 bases match TRBD2. Germline CDR1 reads SQVTM; CDR2 reads ANQGSEA. V lost 5 bases, J lost 1 base, and 11 bases stayed unmatched. This CDR3 has 16 residues. The CDR3 here is CSVHPPGRAGTDTQYF. The CDR3 DNA follows: TGCAGCGTTCACCCCCCCGGGAGGGCCGGCACAGATACGCAGTATTTT.

This chain links TRBV29-1 with TRBJ1-2; possible D gene TRBD1, 6 bases. The V gene lost 6 bases and the J gene lost 7 bases, with 9 bases spanning the gap. Germline V gene data show CDR1 as SQVTM and CDR2 as ANQGSEA. The CDR3 loop spans 10 amino acids. CDR3 protein: CSVRGTGYTF. In DNA form, the CDR3 reads TGCAGCGTCAGGGGTACTGGCTACACCTTC.

The rearrangement joins TRBV6-5 to TRBJ1-2, with 9 bases matching TRBD1. Unmatched junction bases numbered 10, after V lost 2 bases and J lost 6 bases. The germline V gene has CDR1 MNHEY and CDR2 SVGAGI. The CDR3 extends over 16 amino acids. The CDR3, as DNA: TGTGCCAGCAGTTACGGGGTGGGGACAGGGAGTAATGGCTACACCTTC. Its protein is CASSYGVGTGSNGYTF.

The gene calls are TRBV7-3 and TRBJ1-1; no reliable D call. This CDR3 has 13 residues. Deletions cut 3 bases from V and 1 base from J, with 6 bases between. The V gene's germline CDR1 is SGHTA and CDR2 FQGTGA. CDR3 protein: CASSFSWNTEAFF. The CDR3 nucleotides read TGTGCCAGCAGCTTTAGTTGGAACACTGAAGCTTTCTTT.

This sequence joins TRBV5-1 and TRBJ2-5; TRBD2 aligns across 10 bases. With 4 bases clipped from V and 1 base from J, the junction kept 7 bases outside the gene matches. The CDR3 spans 16 residues. CDR1 is SGHRS, CDR2 YFSETQ, per germline. CDR3 residues: CASSAGLAAAQETQYF. For the CDR3, the DNA is TGCGCCAGCAGCGCCGGACTAGCGGCGGCCCAAGAGACCCAGTACTTC. The whole variable domain, remainder taken from reference TRBV5-1 and TRBJ2-5, is KAGVTQTPRYLIKTRGQQVTLSCSPISGHRSVSWYQQTPGQGLQFLFEYFSETQRNKGNFPGRFSGRQFSNSRSEMNVSTLELGDSALYLCASSAGLAAAQETQYFGPGTRLLVL.

The chain joins TRBV7-6 to TRBJ2-3; D ambiguous. Between the trimmed V and J ends, which lost 0 bases and 6 bases, there was a span of 7 bases. CDR3 length: 13 residues. Germline V gene data show CDR1 as SGHVS and CDR2 as FNYEAQ. The CDR3 region is CASSLALGDTQYF. The CDR3 DNA follows: TGTGCCAGCAGCTTAGCGCTCGGTGATACGCAGTATTTT.

The chain carries TRBV19 and TRBJ1-6, with D perhaps TRBD1 (6 bases). Looked up from germline, CDR1 is LNHDA and CDR2 is SQIVND (reference sequence). Trimming shortened V by 5 bases and J by 14 bases, and 10 bases separated the two germline ends. This CDR3 has 11 amino acids. In DNA, the CDR3 is TGTGCCAGTAGTGGGACATCGGCCCTCCACTTT. Its translation: CASSGTSALHF.

This chain connects TRBV12-5 to TRBJ2-1, with 10 bases fitting TRBD2. V was pared by 2 bases and J by 9 bases, with 22 bases of the junction left unmatched. Germline V CDR1 and CDR2: LGHNT, FRNRAP. The CDR3 is 20 amino acids. CDR3 amino acids: CASGLLRLTSGVSLTPEQFF. The CDR3 DNA is TGTGCTAGTGGTTTGCTACGGCTCACTAGCGGGGTCTCCCTTACCCCTGAGCAGTTCTTC.

J is TRBJ1-1 and V is TRBV4-1; TRBD1 is a possible D gene (6 bases). The V end was cut by 3 bases, the J end by 1 base, with 12 bases between. The CDR3 is 15 residues long. CDR1 and CDR2 from the germline V gene are MGHRA and YSYEKL. The CDR3 sequence: CASSHSGQWNTEAFF. The CDR3 bases are TGCGCCAGCAGCCATTCCGGACAGTGGAACACTGAAGCTTTCTTT.

The chain recombines TRBV7-2 with TRBJ2-7, with a tentative D call TRBD1 (5 bases). Trimming removed 3 bases at V and 3 bases at J, with 15 bases between. This CDR3 region has 15 residues. The germline V gene encodes CDR1 SGHTA and CDR2 FQGNSA. The CDR3 protein is CASSFGVDSHYEQYF. CDR3 nucleotides: TGTGCCAGCAGCTTTGGCGTCGACAGCCACTACGAGCAGTACTTC.

This chain connects TRBV2 to TRBJ2-1; a possible D gene is TRBD1 (6 bases). Germline V gene data show CDR1 as SNHLY and CDR2 as FYNNEI. The CDR3 extends over 15 amino acids. The V end was cut by 3 bases, the J end by 2 bases, with 11 bases between. CDR3 residues: CASSEGRGAYNEQFF. In DNA form, the CDR3 reads TGTGCCAGCAGTGAGGGCAGGGGAGCCTACAATGAGCAGTTCTTC.

V usage is TRBV19 and J usage is TRBJ1-3; D is ambiguous. Germline V gene sequence: CDR1 LNHDA, CDR2 SQIVND (reference sequence). There are 13 residues in the CDR3. V lost 7 bases and J 0 bases, leaving 7 bases between the germline ends. CDR3 in amino acids: CASKTSSGNTIYF. Written as DNA, the CDR3 is TGTGCCAGTAAAACAAGCTCTGGAAACACCATATATTTT. Full variable domain (missing parts from reference TRBV19 and TRBJ1-3): DGGITQSPKYLFRKEGQNVTLSCEQNLNHDAMYWYRQDPGQGLRLIYYSQIVNDFQKGDIAEGYSVSREKKESFPLTVTSAQKNPTAFYLCASKTSSGNTIYFGEGSWLTVV.

This CDR3 is CASSIGQGAGEQYF. CDR3 DNA: TGTGCCAGTAGTATTGGACAGGGGGCCGGTGAGCAGTACTTC. This sequence joins TRBV19 and TRBJ2-7; TRBD1 agrees at 11 bases. Trimming cost V 3 bases and J 7 bases; bases outside gene matches: 5. The CDR3 is 14 amino acids. The V gene's germline CDR1 is LNHDA and CDR2 SQIVND (reference sequence). Full variable domain (outside the CDR3, taken from reference TRBV19 and TRBJ2-7): DGGITQSPKYLFRKEGQNVTLSCEQNLNHDAMYWYRQDPGQGLRLIYYSQIVNDFQKGDIAEGYSVSREKKESFPLTVTSAQKNPTAFYLCASSIGQGAGEQYFGPGTRLTVT.

The chain combines TRBV5-4 with TRBJ2-7, with 7 positions matching TRBD1. The CDR3 consists of 14 residues. Germline lookup yields CDR1 SGHNT and CDR2 YYREEE (reference sequence). The V gene end was trimmed by 0 bases and the J gene end by 3 bases; junction bases not matched to a gene: 3. CDR3 sequence reads: CASSLGQGSYEQYF. DNA for the CDR3: TGTGCCAGCAGCTTGGGACAGGGAAGCTACGAGCAGTACTTC.

The CDR3 spells CASSIGQGAYEQYF. CDR3 DNA: TGTGCCAGCAGTATAGGACAGGGGGCCTACGAGCAGTACTTC. The chain is built from TRBV6-5 and TRBJ2-7; the match to TRBD1 covers 10 bases. From germline, CDR1 is MNHEY and CDR2 SVGAGI. This CDR3 is 14 amino acids long. V trimming: 5 bases; J trimming: 2 bases; junction bases outside the gene matches: 3.

The chain carries TRBV11-1 and TRBJ1-1; possible D gene TRBD1, 6 bases. V lost 3 bases to trimming and J lost 2 bases, with 10 bases between them. This CDR3 is 14 amino acids long. CDR1 SGHAT and CDR2 FQDESV come from the germline V gene (reference sequence). The CDR3 region has the DNA TGTGCCAGCAGCTTTCCAGGGGCCAACACTGAAGCTTTCTTT. Encoded protein: CASSFPGANTEAFF.

The CDR3 region is CASSPRQGARGYTF. Written as DNA, the CDR3 is TGTGCCAGCAGCCCGCGACAGGGGGCGCGCGGCTACACCTTC. This chain connects TRBV7-8 to TRBJ1-2; 10 nucleotides line up with TRBD1. CDR1 and CDR2 from the germline V gene are SGHVS and FQNEAQ. The V and J ends lost 5 bases and 8 bases, in that order; junction bases with no gene match: 8. CDR3 length equals 14 residues.

The rearrangement uses TRBV11-2 and TRBJ2-1; no firm D call. V was pared by 5 bases and J by 7 bases, with 12 bases between. The germline gives CDR1 SGHAT, CDR2 FQNNGV. The CDR3 has 13 amino acids. The CDR3 DNA follows: TGTGCCAGCAGCCCCACCGGAGAGAATGAGCAGTTCTTC. It yields the protein CASSPTGENEQFF.